The present TCR beta chain was sequenced within a study of cytomegalovirus exposure and HLA in healthy donors. Study background: Around 79 million unique TCRs, all from HLA-typed donors, were included in an early release of the data. General study points: About 90% or about 30% of the time was how often most TCR beta V segments were productive, according to an earlier analysis. Another analysis was done later, and it associated approximately 15,000 TCR beta sequences with HLA alleles at 0.05 false discovery rate.

PCR employed 60 Vbeta and 13 Jbeta primers. As handled by the study authors: Per a later analysis, the number of unique TCR beta chains was around 79 million, of which 9 million to 14 million were shared. Sequenced by immunoSEQ multiplex PCR; TCRdb stores in-frame clones only, minus some. The DNA gave D and trimming, while V, J and clone size come from that table. The table lists approximately 100,000 clones, approximately 72% of them singletons, with roughly 9.7% in the top ten. This CDR3 is 13 amino acids long. V lost 7 bases, J lost 6 bases, and 16 bases lay in between. Germline CDR1 reads LNHDA; CDR2 reads SQIVND (reference sequence). This clone was observed a few times. Antigen unknown.

The sequenced sample consisted of PBMCs. The receptor was isolated from a man younger than 35 in good health and CMV-seropositive. This chain connects TRBV19 to TRBJ2-7; D may be TRBD1 (5 bases). The CDR3 bases are TGTGCCAGTATTGGGTCAGGGCGGCGCGAGCAGTACTTC. Translation gives CASIGSGRREQYF.